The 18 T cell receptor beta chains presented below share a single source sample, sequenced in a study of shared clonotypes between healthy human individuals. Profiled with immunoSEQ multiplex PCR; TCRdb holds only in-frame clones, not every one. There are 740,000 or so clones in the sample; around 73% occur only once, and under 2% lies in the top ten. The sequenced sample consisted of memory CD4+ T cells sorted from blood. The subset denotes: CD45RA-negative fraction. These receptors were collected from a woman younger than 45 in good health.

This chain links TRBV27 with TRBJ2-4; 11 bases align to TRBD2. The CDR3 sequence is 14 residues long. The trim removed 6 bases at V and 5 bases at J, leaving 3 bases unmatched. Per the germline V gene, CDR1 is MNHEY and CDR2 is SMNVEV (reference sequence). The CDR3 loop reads CASRTSGIENIQYF. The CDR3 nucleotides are TGTGCCAGCAGGACTAGCGGGATAGAAAACATTCAGTACTTC.

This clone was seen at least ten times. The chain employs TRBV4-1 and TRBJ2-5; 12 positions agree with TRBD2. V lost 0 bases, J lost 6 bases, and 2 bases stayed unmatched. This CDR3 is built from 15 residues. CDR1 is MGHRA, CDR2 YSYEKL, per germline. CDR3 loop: CASSQETSGRKTQYF. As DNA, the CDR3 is TGCGCCAGCAGCCAAGAGACTAGCGGGAGAAAGACCCAGTACTTC.

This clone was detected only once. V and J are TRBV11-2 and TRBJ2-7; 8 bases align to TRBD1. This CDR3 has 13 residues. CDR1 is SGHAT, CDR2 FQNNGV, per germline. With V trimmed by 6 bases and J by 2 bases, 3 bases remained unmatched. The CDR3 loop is CASRRTGTYEQYF. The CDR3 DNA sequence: TGTGCCAGCAGGAGGACAGGGACCTACGAGCAGTACTTC.

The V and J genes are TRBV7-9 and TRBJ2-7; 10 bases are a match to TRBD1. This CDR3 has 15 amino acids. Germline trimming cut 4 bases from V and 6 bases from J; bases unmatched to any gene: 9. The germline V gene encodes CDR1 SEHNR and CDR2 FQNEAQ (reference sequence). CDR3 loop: CASSSWTGGIGEQYF. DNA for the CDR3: TGTGCCAGCAGCTCTTGGACAGGGGGTATTGGCGAGCAGTACTTC.

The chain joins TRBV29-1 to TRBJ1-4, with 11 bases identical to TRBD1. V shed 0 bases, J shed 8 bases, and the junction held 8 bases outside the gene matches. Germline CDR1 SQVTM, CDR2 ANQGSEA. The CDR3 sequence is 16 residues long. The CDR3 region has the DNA TGCAGCGTTGAAGATCGTCTAGGGACAGGGGGAGAAAAACTGTTTTTT. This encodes CSVEDRLGTGGEKLFF.

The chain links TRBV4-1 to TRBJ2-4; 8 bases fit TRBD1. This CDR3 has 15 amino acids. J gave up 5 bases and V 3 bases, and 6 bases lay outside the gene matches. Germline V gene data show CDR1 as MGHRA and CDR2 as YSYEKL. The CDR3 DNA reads TGCGCCAGCAGCCATACAGGGGGGAGAGAAAACATTCAGTACTTC. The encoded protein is CASSHTGGRENIQYF.

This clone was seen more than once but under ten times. As DNA, the CDR3 is TGCGCCAGCAGCAGACTAGCGGGAGGGGACAATGAGCAGTTCTTC. It codes for CASSRLAGGDNEQFF. The genes are TRBV10-2 and TRBJ2-1; 14 bases agree with TRBD2. The germline V gene encodes CDR1 WSHSY and CDR2 SAAADI. V trimming: 6 bases; J trimming: 5 bases; junction bases outside the gene matches: 3. This CDR3 comprises 15 residues.

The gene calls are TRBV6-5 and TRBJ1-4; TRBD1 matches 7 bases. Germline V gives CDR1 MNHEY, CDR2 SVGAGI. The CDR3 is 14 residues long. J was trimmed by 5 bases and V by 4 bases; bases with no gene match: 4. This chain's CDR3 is CASSSGQLNEKLFF. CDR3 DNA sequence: TGTGCCAGCAGTTCGGGACAGCTAAATGAAAAACTGTTTTTT.

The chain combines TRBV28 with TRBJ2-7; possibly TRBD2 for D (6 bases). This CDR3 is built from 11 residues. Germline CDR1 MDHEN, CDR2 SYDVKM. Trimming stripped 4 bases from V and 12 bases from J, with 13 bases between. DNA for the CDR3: TGTGCCAGCAGTTCGGACTACCCGCGGTACTTC. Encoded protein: CASSSDYPRYF.

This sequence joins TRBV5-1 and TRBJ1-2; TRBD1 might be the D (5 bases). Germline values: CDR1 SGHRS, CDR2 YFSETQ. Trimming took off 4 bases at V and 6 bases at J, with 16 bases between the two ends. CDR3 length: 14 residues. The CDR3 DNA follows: TGCGCCAGCAGCCCCGGGGACGGCCGGGATGGCTACACCTTC. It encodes CASSPGDGRDGYTF. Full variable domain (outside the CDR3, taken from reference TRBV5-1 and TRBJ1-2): KAGVTQTPRYLIKTRGQQVTLSCSPISGHRSVSWYQQTPGQGLQFLFEYFSETQRNKGNFPGRFSGRQFSNSRSEMNVSTLELGDSALYLCASSPGDGRDGYTFGSGTRLTVV.

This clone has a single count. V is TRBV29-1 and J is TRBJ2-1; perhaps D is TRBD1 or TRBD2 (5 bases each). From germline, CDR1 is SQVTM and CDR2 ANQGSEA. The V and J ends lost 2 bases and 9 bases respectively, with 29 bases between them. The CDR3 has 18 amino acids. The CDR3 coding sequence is TGCAGCGTTGAAATCCCCCGTACCGGGACGGAGCTTAGGGTTGAGCAGTTCTTC. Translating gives CSVEIPRTGTELRVEQFF.

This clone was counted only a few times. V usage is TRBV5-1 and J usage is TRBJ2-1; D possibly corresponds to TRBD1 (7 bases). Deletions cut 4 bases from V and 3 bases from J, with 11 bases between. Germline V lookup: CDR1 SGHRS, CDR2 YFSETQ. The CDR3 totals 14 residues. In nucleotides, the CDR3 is TGCGCCAGCAGCGGGGGGACAGACTACAATGAGCAGTTCTTC. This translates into CASSGGTDYNEQFF.

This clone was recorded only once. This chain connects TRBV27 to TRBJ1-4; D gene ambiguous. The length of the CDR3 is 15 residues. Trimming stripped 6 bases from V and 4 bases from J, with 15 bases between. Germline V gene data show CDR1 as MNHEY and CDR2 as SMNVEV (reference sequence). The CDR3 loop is CASRKGLSDNEKLFF. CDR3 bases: TGTGCCAGCAGGAAAGGACTGTCGGATAATGAAAAACTGTTTTTT.

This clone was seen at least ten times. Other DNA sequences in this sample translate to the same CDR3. The CDR3 DNA sequence: TGTGCCAGCAGTTTAACGGTTAGGAATGAGCAGTTCTTC. Encoded protein: CASSLTVRNEQFF. The V and J genes are TRBV28 and TRBJ2-1; D is ambiguous. The germline gives CDR1 MDHEN, CDR2 SYDVKM. The CDR3 totals 13 residues. V was pared by 2 bases and J by 7 bases, with 9 bases between.

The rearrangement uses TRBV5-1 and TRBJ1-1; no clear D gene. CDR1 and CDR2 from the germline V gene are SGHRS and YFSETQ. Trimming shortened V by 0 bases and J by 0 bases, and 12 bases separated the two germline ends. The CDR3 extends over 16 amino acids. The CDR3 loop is CASSLDPGIVNTEAFF. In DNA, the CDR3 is TGCGCCAGCAGCTTGGACCCGGGGATAGTGAACACTGAAGCTTTCTTT.

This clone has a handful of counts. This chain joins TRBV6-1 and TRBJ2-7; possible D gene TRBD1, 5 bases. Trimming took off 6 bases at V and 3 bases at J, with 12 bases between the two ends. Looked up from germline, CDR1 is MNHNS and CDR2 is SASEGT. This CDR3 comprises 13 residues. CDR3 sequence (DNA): TGTGCCAGCAGGGACAACGAAATCTACGAGCAGTACTTC. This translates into CASRDNEIYEQYF.

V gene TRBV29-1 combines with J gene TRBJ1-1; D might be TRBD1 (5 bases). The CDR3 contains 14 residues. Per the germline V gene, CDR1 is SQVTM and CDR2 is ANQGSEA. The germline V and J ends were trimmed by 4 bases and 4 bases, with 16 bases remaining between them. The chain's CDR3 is CSVGVGGTGTEAFF. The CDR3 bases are TGCAGCGTTGGGGTTGGGGGAACAGGCACTGAAGCTTTCTTT.

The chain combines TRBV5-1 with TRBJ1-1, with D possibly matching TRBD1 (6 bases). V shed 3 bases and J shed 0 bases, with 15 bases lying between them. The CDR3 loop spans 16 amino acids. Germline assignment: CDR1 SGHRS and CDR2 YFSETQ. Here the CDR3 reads CASSWRTATMNTEAFF. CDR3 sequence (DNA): TGCGCCAGCAGCTGGAGGACAGCGACTATGAACACTGAAGCTTTCTTT.